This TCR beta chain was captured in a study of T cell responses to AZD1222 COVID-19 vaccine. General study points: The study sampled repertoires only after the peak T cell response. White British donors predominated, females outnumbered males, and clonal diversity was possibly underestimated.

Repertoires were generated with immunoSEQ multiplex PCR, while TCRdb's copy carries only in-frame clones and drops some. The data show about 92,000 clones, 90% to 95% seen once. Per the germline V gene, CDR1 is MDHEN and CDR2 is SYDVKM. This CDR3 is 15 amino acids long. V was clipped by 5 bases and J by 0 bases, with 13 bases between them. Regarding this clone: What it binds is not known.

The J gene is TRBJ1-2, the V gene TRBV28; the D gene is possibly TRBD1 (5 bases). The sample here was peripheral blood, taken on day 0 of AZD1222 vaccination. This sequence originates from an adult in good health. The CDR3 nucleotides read TGTGCCAGCAGTGAGCCGGGACGGGCTAACTATGGCTACACCTTC. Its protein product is CASSEPGRANYGYTF.